Below are 23 T cell receptor beta chains sequenced from a single sample in a study of T-cell memory formation after mild COVID-19. TCRdb processed the 5' RACE reads anew with MiXCR; each CDR3 protein has one entry. This table holds some 210,000 distinct CDR3 sequences, roughly 10% found once. The sequenced sample was PBMCs or a T cell subset sorted from them (not recorded which). All receptors come from a man younger than 30 who had mild COVID-19 (a few samples of this study predate the infection). Cell type and time point are not known.

This rearrangement joins TRBV5-1 to TRBJ1-2, with D perhaps TRBD1 (6 bases). CDR1 is SGHRS and CDR2 is YFSETQ in the germline V gene. The CDR3 totals 12 residues. V lost 6 bases to trimming and J lost 7 bases, with 13 bases between them. The CDR3 here is CASNPGDSGYTF. The CDR3 region has the DNA TGCGCCAGCAACCCAGGGGATTCTGGCTACACCTTC.

The chain carries TRBV5-7 and TRBJ2-7; no clear D. TRBV5-7 is flagged as an ORF with uncertain function. The ends were cut back, 8 bases at V and 3 bases at J, with 3 bases in the middle. This CDR3 has 9 residues. CDR3 DNA sequence: TGTGCCAGGGACTACGAGCAGTACGTC. This sequence encodes CARDYEQYV.

This clonotype was observed a few times. The V gene is TRBV5-1, the J gene TRBJ1-5; 8 bases align to TRBD1. CDR1 SGHRS and CDR2 YFSETQ come from the germline V gene. V was pared by 0 bases and J by 6 bases, with 5 bases of the junction left unmatched. The CDR3 contains 15 residues. The CDR3 bases are TGCGCCAGCAGCTTGGGACAGGGGCCTTCTCAGCCCCAGCATTTT. Encoded protein: CASSLGQGPSQPQHF.

Notes on this clonotype: Relative to the germline gene, one junction end is altered; a read error may explain this. The chain carries TRBV7-3 and TRBJ1-1, with D unclear. The CDR3 runs to 15 residues. Per the germline V gene, CDR1 is SGHTA and CDR2 is FQGTGA. CDR3 region: CASSSSAGPNTETFF. The DNA of the CDR3 is TGTGCCAGCAGCTCATCCGCCGGGCCAAACACTGAAACTTTCTTT.

This clonotype was detected only a few times. V gene TRBV11-2 combines with J gene TRBJ2-3, with D hard to call. V was cut by 2 bases and J by 4 bases, with 4 bases left in between. This CDR3 is built from 12 residues. From germline, CDR1 is SGHAT and CDR2 FQNNGV. The CDR3 loop reads CASSLSADTQYF. The CDR3 DNA sequence: TGTGCCAGCAGCTTATCGGCAGATACGCAGTATTTT.

V is TRBV5-1 and J is TRBJ2-6, with a weak D call TRBD1 (6 bases). The germline CDR1 and CDR2 sequences are SGHRS and YFSETQ. The CDR3 has 18 residues. V lost 0 bases and J lost 0, with 13 bases in between. The CDR3 is CASSLVAGAHSGANVLTF. The CDR3 DNA follows: TGCGCCAGCAGCTTGGTCGCAGGGGCTCACTCTGGGGCCAACGTCCTGACTTTC.

The chain uses TRBV11-2 and TRBJ1-3; D unclear. V lost 1 base, J lost 0 bases, and 4 bases lay in between. Germline V gene lookup returns CDR1 SGHAT and CDR2 FQNNGV. There are 14 residues in the CDR3. CDR3 sequence: CASSLGASGNTIYF. The CDR3 DNA reads TGTGCCAGCAGCTTAGGGGCCTCTGGAAACACCATATATTTT.

The V call is TRBV4-2, the J call TRBJ2-3; 14 bases line up with TRBD2. V lost 5 bases and J lost 9; bases outside the gene matches: 13. Germline V gene lookup returns CDR1 LGHNA and CDR2 YNFKEQ. This CDR3 is 17 amino acids long. This CDR3 reads CASSSGLAGAGVRTQYF. In DNA, the CDR3 is TGTGCCAGCAGCTCGGGACTAGCGGGGGCTGGCGTTAGGACGCAGTATTTT.

The chain combines TRBV7-2 with TRBJ2-5, with 9 bases aligning to TRBD1. J lost 5 bases, V lost 2 bases, and 9 bases had no gene match. The CDR3 is 16 amino acids. The germline CDR1 and CDR2 sequences are SGHTA and FQGNSA. This chain's CDR3 is CASSLKPGQGSETQYF. The CDR3 coding sequence is TGTGCCAGCAGCTTAAAGCCGGGACAGGGTTCCGAGACCCAGTACTTC.

The chain uses TRBV11-2 and TRBJ2-2; perhaps TRBD2 as D (6 bases). CDR3 length: 14 amino acids. Germline CDR1 reads SGHAT; CDR2 reads FQNNGV. Deletions cut 2 bases from V and 5 bases from J, with 9 bases between. CDR3 sequence reads: CASSLRRVTGELFF. The CDR3 DNA is TGTGCCAGCAGCTTAAGGAGGGTAACCGGGGAGCTGTTTTTT.

The V call is TRBV7-9, the J call TRBJ2-1, with 9 positions matching TRBD2. Germline trimming cut 1 base from V and 12 bases from J; bases unmatched to any gene: 13. Germline CDR1 and CDR2: SEHNR and FQNEAQ (reference sequence). This CDR3 contains 16 residues. The CDR3 bases are TGTGCCAGCAGCTTAGGTCGGACTAGCGTACGGGGCGGGCAGTTCTTC. Its translation is CASSLGRTSVRGGQFF.

The chain joins TRBV5-1 to TRBJ2-3, with D perhaps given as TRBD1 or TRBD2 (6 bases each). The CDR3 is 16 amino acids. V lost 2 bases and J lost 5, with 18 bases in between. Looked up from germline, CDR1 is SGHRS and CDR2 is YFSETQ. The DNA for the CDR3 is TGCGCCAGCAGCTTTCCCCCCGGGGGCGCGATAGATACGCAGTATTTT. Translation: CASSFPPGGAIDTQYF.

This clonotype occurred a few times. The V gene is TRBV7-2, the J gene TRBJ2-1; 11 bases match TRBD2. This CDR3 region has 14 residues. V trimming: 6 bases; J trimming: 10 bases; junction bases outside the gene matches: 8. Germline assignment: CDR1 SGHTA and CDR2 FQGNSA. This CDR3 is CASRASGGSREQFF. CDR3 sequence (DNA): TGTGCCAGCAGGGCTAGCGGGGGGAGCAGGGAGCAGTTCTTC.

This clonotype occurred a few times. The V gene is TRBV5-1, the J gene TRBJ2-7; the D is unclear. Germline CDR1 is SGHRS and CDR2 is YFSETQ. Trimming stripped 0 bases from V and 3 bases from J, with 10 bases between. There are 14 residues in the CDR3. CDR3 in DNA: TGCGCCAGCAGCTTGGGAGACGGAGACTACGAGCAGTACGTC. Amino acid sequence: CASSLGDGDYEQYV.

This clonotype was seen a few times. The V and J genes are TRBV5-1 and TRBJ2-1; D may be TRBD2 (6 bases). Trimming pared 1 base from V and 4 bases from J, leaving 6 bases between. CDR3 size: 13 residues. Germline CDR1 SGHRS, CDR2 YFSETQ. CDR3 loop: CASSLSGYNEQFF. The CDR3 DNA reads TGCGCCAGCAGCTTGAGCGGGTACAATGAGCAGTTCTTC. Combining the CDR3 with reference TRBV5-1 and TRBJ2-1 gives the whole variable domain KAGVTQTPRYLIKTRGQQVTLSCSPISGHRSVSWYQQTPGQGLQFLFEYFSETQRNKGNFPGRFSGRQFSNSRSEMNVSTLELGDSALYLCASSLSGYNEQFFGPGTRLTVL.

This clonotype has more than one count but fewer than ten. This chain joins TRBV6-1 and TRBJ1-2; no clear D gene. Germline CDR1 is MNHNS and CDR2 is SASEGT. CDR3 length: 12 residues. V was clipped by 4 bases and J by 6 bases, with 9 bases between them. The CDR3 DNA sequence: TGTGCCAGCAGTGGGGCCAACCATGGCTACACCTTC. It is translated as CASSGANHGYTF.

This clonotype was counted between two and nine times. This chain uses TRBV9 with TRBJ1-1, with D unclear. The length of the CDR3 is 13 residues. Germline CDR1 SGDLS, CDR2 YYNGEE. Deletions cut 0 bases from V and 5 bases from J, with 8 bases between. The CDR3 protein is CASSVEFWTEAFF. The CDR3 DNA sequence: TGTGCCAGCAGCGTAGAATTTTGGACTGAAGCTTTCTTT.

This sequence joins TRBV5-1 and TRBJ2-2, with unresolved D. CDR3 size: 15 residues. Per germline, CDR1 SGHRS and CDR2 YFSETQ. Trimming removed 4 bases from V and 5 bases from J, with 15 bases in between. This CDR3 is CASSQPGPRTGELFF. CDR3 DNA: TGCGCCAGCAGCCAACCGGGCCCCCGGACCGGGGAGCTGTTTTTT.

The V gene is TRBV7-9, the J gene TRBJ2-7; 9 nucleotides match TRBD1. Germline loops: CDR1 SEHNR, CDR2 FQNEAQ (reference sequence). This CDR3 is 16 amino acids long. The trim removed 5 bases at V and 3 bases at J, leaving 11 bases unmatched. The CDR3 loop is CASSLDRGGSYYEQYF. Here the CDR3 DNA reads TGTGCCAGCAGCCTGGACAGGGGAGGTTCGTACTACGAGCAGTACTTC.

The chain links TRBV30 to TRBJ1-1; the D gene is possibly TRBD1 (6 bases). This CDR3 has 14 residues. Germline CDR1 GTSNPN, CDR2 SVGIG (reference sequence). Trimming shortened V by 0 bases and J by 6 bases, and 14 bases separated the two germline ends. CDR3 sequence reads: CAWSVQGRRAEAFF. DNA for the CDR3: TGTGCCTGGAGTGTTCAGGGGCGGAGGGCTGAAGCTTTCTTT.

This clonotype was observed a handful of times. For the CDR3, the DNA is TGCAGTGCTAGAGCCCTCAGAGGGGACAGCAATCAGCCCCAGCATTTT. Its translation is CSARALRGDSNQPQHF. The chain is built from TRBV20-1 and TRBJ1-5; TRBD1 is a possible D gene (5 bases). Looked up from germline, CDR1 is DFQATT and CDR2 is SNEGSKA (reference sequence). The CDR3 length is 16 residues. V was trimmed by 1 base and J by 1 base, leaving 14 bases between them.

This clonotype came up many times. CDR3: CATSRVMAGRTGEQYF. Here the CDR3 DNA reads TGTGCCACCAGCAGAGTAATGGCAGGGCGAACTGGCGAGCAGTACTTC. The V and J genes are TRBV15 and TRBJ2-7; possibly TRBD1 for D (5 bases). The V and J ends lost 1 base and 6 bases respectively, with 19 bases between them. The CDR3 contains 16 residues. Germline V gene sequence: CDR1 LNHNV, CDR2 YYDKDF (reference sequence).

This clonotype was detected only a few times. V gene TRBV14 combines with J gene TRBJ2-7; TRBD2 might be the D (6 bases). Trimming stripped 4 bases from V and 0 bases from J, with 19 bases between. Germline CDR1 is SGHDN and CDR2 is FVKESK. The CDR3 has 17 amino acids. CDR3 coding DNA: TGTGCCAGCAGCCGAGGAGGAGGGACTTTCAGCTCCTACGAGCAGTACTTC. Its protein is CASSRGGGTFSSYEQYF.